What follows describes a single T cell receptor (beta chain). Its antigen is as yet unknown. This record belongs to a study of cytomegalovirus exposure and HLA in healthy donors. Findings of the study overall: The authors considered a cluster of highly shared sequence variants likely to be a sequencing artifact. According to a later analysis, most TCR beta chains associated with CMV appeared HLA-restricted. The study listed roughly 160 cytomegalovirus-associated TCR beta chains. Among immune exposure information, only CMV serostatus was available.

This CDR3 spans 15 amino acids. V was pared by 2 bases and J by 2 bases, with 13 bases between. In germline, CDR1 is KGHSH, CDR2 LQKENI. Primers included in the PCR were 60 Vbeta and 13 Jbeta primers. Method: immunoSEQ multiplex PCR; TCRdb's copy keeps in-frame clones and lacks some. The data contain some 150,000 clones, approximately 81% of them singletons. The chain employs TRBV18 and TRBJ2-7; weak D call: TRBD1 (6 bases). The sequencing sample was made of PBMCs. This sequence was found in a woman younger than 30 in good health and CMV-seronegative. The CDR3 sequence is CASSPGADRPYEQYF. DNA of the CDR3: TGTGCCAGCTCACCAGGTGCGGACAGACCCTACGAGCAGTACTTC.